The 21 T cell receptor beta chains reported below all come from one sample, sequenced in a study of early stage breast cancer tumors. The assay was immunoSEQ multiplex PCR, and TCRdb's table has in-frame clones only and misses some. Counted here are over 25,000 clones, 80% occurring once; the ten biggest clones make up 10% to 15%. The source material was blood. The origin of the receptors is a person aged 55 to 70 with breast cancer.

The gene calls are TRBV6-5 and TRBJ2-3, with 8 bases identical to TRBD2. V was clipped by 5 bases and J by 4 bases; unmatched bases: 5. There are 14 residues in the CDR3. Germline V gives CDR1 MNHEY, CDR2 SVGAGI. The CDR3 nucleotides read TGTGCCAGCAGTACTAGCGGCAGGGCAGATACGCAGTATTTT. This gives the protein CASSTSGRADTQYF.

The V and J genes are TRBV30 and TRBJ2-7, with TRBD2 matching 7 bases. This CDR3 comprises 14 residues. Germline assignment: CDR1 GTSNPN and CDR2 SVGIG (reference sequence). The DNA of the CDR3 is TGTGCGGTCCGCGACGGGAGGATGCATACTGAGCAGTACTTC. Encoded protein: CAVRDGRMHTEQYF.

About this clone itself: This sample also contains other DNA sequences that code for the same CDR3. The rearrangement joins TRBV29-1 to TRBJ2-7; 8 nucleotides match TRBD1. The V gene end was trimmed by 4 bases and the J gene end by 0 bases; junction bases not matched to a gene: 2. The CDR3 has 13 amino acids. CDR1 and CDR2 from the germline V gene are SQVTM and ANQGSEA. The CDR3 nucleotides read TGCAGCGTTGGGGGGACAGGCTCCTACGAGCAGTACTTC. Its protein product is CSVGGTGSYEQYF.

The V gene is TRBV4-1, the J gene TRBJ2-5, with TRBD1 as a possible D gene (6 bases). The CDR3 covers 16 residues. Trimming shortened V by 1 base and J by 5 bases, and 17 bases separated the two germline ends. Per germline, CDR1 MGHRA and CDR2 YSYEKL. Here the CDR3 DNA reads TGCGCCAGCAGCCAAGGGGGACACCGACTGGCGGAGACCCAGTACTTC. Its protein is CASSQGGHRLAETQYF.

The gene calls are TRBV7-2 and TRBJ2-3; 12 bases are shared with TRBD2. This CDR3 comprises 16 residues. Germline CDR1 reads SGHTA; CDR2 reads FQGNSA. Losses at the gene ends were 5 bases for V and 0 bases for J; bases not matched to a gene: 3. Here the CDR3 reads CASSPGLAGSTDTQYF. CDR3 nucleotides: TGTGCCAGCAGCCCCGGACTAGCGGGAAGCACAGATACGCAGTATTTT.

The chain joins TRBV7-8 to TRBJ1-1; D call uncertain. In germline, CDR1 is SGHVS, CDR2 FQNEAQ. The CDR3 spans 15 residues. V gave up 0 bases and J gave up 0 bases, with 8 bases separating them. The CDR3 sequence: CASSLAVLVNTEAFF. In DNA, the CDR3 is TGTGCCAGCAGCTTAGCAGTACTGGTGAACACTGAAGCTTTCTTT.

The chain uses TRBV5-6 and TRBJ1-1, with 10 bases identical to TRBD1. V lost 4 bases to trimming and J lost 3 bases; unmatched junction nucleotides: 3. This CDR3 is 14 amino acids long. Germline-derived CDR1 and CDR2 are SGHDT and YYEEEE. The CDR3 bases are TGTGCCAGCAGCCTTGGGACAGGGGACACTGAAGCTTTCTTT. Encoded protein: CASSLGTGDTEAFF. The full variable domain, its missing parts supplied by reference TRBV5-6 and TRBJ1-1, is DAGVTQSPTHLIKTRGQQVTLRCSPKSGHDTVSWYQQALGQGPQFIFQYYEEEERQRGNFPDRFSGHQFPNYSSELNVNALLLGDSALYLCASSLGTGDTEAFFGQGTRLTVV.

In its sample, this clone was seen a few times. The gene calls are TRBV27 and TRBJ2-3, with D perhaps TRBD2 (5 bases). The CDR3 is 13 residues long. CDR1 is MNHEY, CDR2 SMNVEV, per germline (reference sequence). V shed 2 bases and J shed 4 bases, with 7 bases lying between them. This chain's CDR3 is CASSLKRADTQYF. CDR3 nucleotides: TGTGCCAGCAGTTTAAAGAGGGCAGATACGCAGTATTTT.

The V gene is TRBV7-9, the J gene TRBJ2-7; D is possibly TRBD2 (6 bases). V was clipped by 3 bases and J by 7 bases, with 16 bases between them. CDR1 is SEHNR and CDR2 is FQNEAQ in the germline V gene (reference sequence). This CDR3 spans 14 amino acids. CDR3 sequence: CASSLGTPFMEQYF. DNA of the CDR3: TGTGCCAGCAGCTTGGGGACTCCGTTCATGGAGCAGTACTTC.

The chain has TRBV6-6 and TRBJ2-7; 7 bases fit TRBD2. The J segment lost 3 bases and the V segment lost 7 bases, leaving 15 bases of the junction unmatched. The V gene's germline CDR1 is MNHNY and CDR2 SVGAGI (reference sequence). This CDR3 has 16 residues. CDR3 region: CASTETPIAGNYEQYF. In DNA, the CDR3 is TGTGCCAGCACCGAGACCCCTATAGCGGGCAACTACGAGCAGTACTTC.

The chain uses TRBV19 and TRBJ2-5, with 12 bases that match TRBD2. Germline assignment: CDR1 LNHDA and CDR2 SQIVND (reference sequence). After removal of 1 base from V and 7 bases from J, the junction contained 10 bases not matched to a gene. CDR3 size: 17 residues. CDR3 sequence (DNA): TGTGCCAGTAGTATAGCTCGACTAGCGGGAGCTGGCGGGACCCAGTACTTC. Translating gives CASSIARLAGAGGTQYF.

By sample share, this clone is medium-sized. The chain couples TRBV5-4 to TRBJ1-2; TRBD1 is a possible D gene (5 bases). Trimming left V 0 bases short and J 4 bases short, with 13 bases between. From germline, CDR1 is SGHNT and CDR2 YYREEE (reference sequence). The CDR3 runs 15 residues. CDR3 amino acids: CASSLGGASSYGYTF. The DNA of the CDR3 is TGTGCCAGCAGCTTGGGTGGGGCTTCGAGCTATGGCTACACCTTC.

This clone occurred a few times. This sequence joins TRBV5-1 and TRBJ1-1, with D possibly being TRBD1 (6 bases). Trimming removed 4 bases at V and 5 bases at J, with 21 bases between. The CDR3 has 16 residues. Germline-derived CDR1 and CDR2 are SGHRS and YFSETQ. CDR3 residues: CASSLGQPDRGTEAFF. As DNA, the CDR3 is TGCGCCAGCAGCCTCGGACAGCCAGATAGAGGAACTGAAGCTTTCTTT.

The chain has TRBV19 and TRBJ1-4; TRBD1 might be the D (6 bases). This CDR3 region has 14 residues. Germline V lookup: CDR1 LNHDA, CDR2 SQIVND (reference sequence). The CDR3 here is CATSRTGPNEKLFF. CDR3 in DNA: TGTGCTACCTCCCGAACAGGGCCGAATGAAAAACTGTTTTTT.

V usage is TRBV14 and J usage is TRBJ1-1, with TRBD1 matching 8 bases. J lost 4 bases, V lost 4 bases, and 11 bases had no gene match. Germline V gene data show CDR1 as SGHDN and CDR2 as FVKESK. CDR3 size: 16 residues. The DNA for the CDR3 is TGTGCCAGCAGCCTCCGGACAGGGTGGATCGGCACTGAAGCTTTCTTT. Protein: CASSLRTGWIGTEAFF. The full variable domain, rest sourced from reference TRBV14 and TRBJ1-1, is EAGVTQFPSHSVIEKGQTVTLRCDPISGHDNLYWYRRVMGKEIKFLLHFVKESKQDESGMPNNRFLAERTGGTYSTLKVQPAELEDSGVYFCASSLRTGWIGTEAFFGQGTRLTVV.

In this sample, this clone turned up a few times. The chain couples TRBV7-3 to TRBJ2-7, with D possibly matching TRBD2 (6 bases). With 1 base removed from V and 7 bases from J, the gap between germline ends came to 14 bases. The germline gives CDR1 SGHTA, CDR2 FQGTGA. The CDR3 contains 14 residues. The CDR3 region is CASSLSGVNPEQYF. CDR3 coding DNA: TGTGCCAGCAGCTTAAGCGGGGTAAACCCGGAGCAGTACTTC.

The chain joins TRBV11-3 to TRBJ2-5; D might be TRBD1 (6 bases). The CDR3 runs 15 residues. Germline V gene data show CDR1 as SGHNT and CDR2 as YENEEA. Trimming cost V 5 bases and J 2 bases, with 15 bases left between them. This chain's CDR3 is CASSDINTGQETQYF. The CDR3 nucleotides read TGTGCCAGCAGCGATATAAACACAGGGCAAGAGACCCAGTACTTC.

The gene calls are TRBV20-1 and TRBJ2-7, with 7 bases that match TRBD1. Germline CDR1 reads DFQATT; CDR2 reads SNEGSKA (reference sequence). J was trimmed by 10 bases and V by 6 bases; bases with no gene match: 3. CDR3 size: 9 residues. CDR3 amino acids: CSAGGPQYF. The CDR3 coding sequence is TGCAGTGCAGGGGGCCCTCAGTACTTC.

The V and J genes are TRBV7-9 and TRBJ2-1, with 7 bases aligning to TRBD1. The CDR3 covers 15 residues. CDR1 and CDR2 from the germline V gene are SEHNR and FQNEAQ (reference sequence). V lost 5 bases to trimming and J lost 4 bases; unmatched junction nucleotides: 8. The CDR3 sequence: CASSQPGQVYNEQFF. DNA for the CDR3: TGTGCCAGCAGCCAACCCGGACAGGTATACAATGAGCAGTTCTTC.

The chain employs TRBV7-9 and TRBJ1-4; the D is unclear. From germline, CDR1 is SEHNR and CDR2 FQNEAQ (reference sequence). V was clipped by 1 base and J by 5 bases, with 8 bases between them. The CDR3 has 14 residues. CDR3 residues: CASSLGPLNEKLFF. The CDR3 DNA reads TGTGCCAGCAGCTTAGGGCCGTTAAATGAAAAACTGTTTTTT.

This sequence joins TRBV2 and TRBJ2-2; 9 bases are shared with TRBD1. The V gene end was trimmed by 7 bases and the J gene end by 4 bases; junction bases not matched to a gene: 7. The CDR3 runs 15 residues. Germline lookup yields CDR1 SNHLY and CDR2 FYNNEI. DNA for the CDR3: TGTGCCAGCACCGGGACAGGGTGGTTCACCGGGGAGCTGTTTTTT. This codes for CASTGTGWFTGELFF.